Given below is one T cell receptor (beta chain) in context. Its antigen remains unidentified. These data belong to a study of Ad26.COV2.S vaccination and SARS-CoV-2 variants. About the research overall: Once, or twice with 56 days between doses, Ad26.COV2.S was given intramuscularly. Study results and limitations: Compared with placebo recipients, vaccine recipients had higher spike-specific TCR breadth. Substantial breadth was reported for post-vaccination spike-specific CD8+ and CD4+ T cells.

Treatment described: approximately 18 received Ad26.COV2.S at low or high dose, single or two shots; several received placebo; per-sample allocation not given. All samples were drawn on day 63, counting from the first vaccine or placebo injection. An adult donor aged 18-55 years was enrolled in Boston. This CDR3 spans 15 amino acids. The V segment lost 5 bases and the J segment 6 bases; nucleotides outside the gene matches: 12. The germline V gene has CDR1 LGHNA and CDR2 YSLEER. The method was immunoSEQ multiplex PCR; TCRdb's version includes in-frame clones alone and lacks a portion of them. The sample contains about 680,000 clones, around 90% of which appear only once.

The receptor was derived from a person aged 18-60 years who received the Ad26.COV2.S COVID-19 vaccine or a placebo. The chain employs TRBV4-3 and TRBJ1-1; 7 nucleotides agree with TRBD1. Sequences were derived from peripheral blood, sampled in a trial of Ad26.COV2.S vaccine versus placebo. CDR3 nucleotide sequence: TGCGCCAGCAGCAACGGCCCGACAGGGTGGGCTGAAGCTTTCTTT. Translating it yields CASSNGPTGWAEAFF.